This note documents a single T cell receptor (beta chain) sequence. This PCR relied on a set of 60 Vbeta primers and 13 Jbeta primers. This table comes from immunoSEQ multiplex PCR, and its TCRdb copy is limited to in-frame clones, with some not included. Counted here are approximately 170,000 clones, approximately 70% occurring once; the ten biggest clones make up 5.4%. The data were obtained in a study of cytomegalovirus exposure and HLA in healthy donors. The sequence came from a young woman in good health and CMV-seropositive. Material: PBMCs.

DNA of the CDR3: TGTGCCAGCAGCCCCTGGCAGGCGAACGGGGAGCTGTTTTTT. It specifies CASSPWQANGELFF. The chain employs TRBV13 and TRBJ2-2; D is unclear. Germline CDR1 reads PRHDT; CDR2 reads FYEKMQ (reference sequence). This CDR3 has 14 residues. Trimming pared 5 bases from V and 7 bases from J, leaving 14 bases between.